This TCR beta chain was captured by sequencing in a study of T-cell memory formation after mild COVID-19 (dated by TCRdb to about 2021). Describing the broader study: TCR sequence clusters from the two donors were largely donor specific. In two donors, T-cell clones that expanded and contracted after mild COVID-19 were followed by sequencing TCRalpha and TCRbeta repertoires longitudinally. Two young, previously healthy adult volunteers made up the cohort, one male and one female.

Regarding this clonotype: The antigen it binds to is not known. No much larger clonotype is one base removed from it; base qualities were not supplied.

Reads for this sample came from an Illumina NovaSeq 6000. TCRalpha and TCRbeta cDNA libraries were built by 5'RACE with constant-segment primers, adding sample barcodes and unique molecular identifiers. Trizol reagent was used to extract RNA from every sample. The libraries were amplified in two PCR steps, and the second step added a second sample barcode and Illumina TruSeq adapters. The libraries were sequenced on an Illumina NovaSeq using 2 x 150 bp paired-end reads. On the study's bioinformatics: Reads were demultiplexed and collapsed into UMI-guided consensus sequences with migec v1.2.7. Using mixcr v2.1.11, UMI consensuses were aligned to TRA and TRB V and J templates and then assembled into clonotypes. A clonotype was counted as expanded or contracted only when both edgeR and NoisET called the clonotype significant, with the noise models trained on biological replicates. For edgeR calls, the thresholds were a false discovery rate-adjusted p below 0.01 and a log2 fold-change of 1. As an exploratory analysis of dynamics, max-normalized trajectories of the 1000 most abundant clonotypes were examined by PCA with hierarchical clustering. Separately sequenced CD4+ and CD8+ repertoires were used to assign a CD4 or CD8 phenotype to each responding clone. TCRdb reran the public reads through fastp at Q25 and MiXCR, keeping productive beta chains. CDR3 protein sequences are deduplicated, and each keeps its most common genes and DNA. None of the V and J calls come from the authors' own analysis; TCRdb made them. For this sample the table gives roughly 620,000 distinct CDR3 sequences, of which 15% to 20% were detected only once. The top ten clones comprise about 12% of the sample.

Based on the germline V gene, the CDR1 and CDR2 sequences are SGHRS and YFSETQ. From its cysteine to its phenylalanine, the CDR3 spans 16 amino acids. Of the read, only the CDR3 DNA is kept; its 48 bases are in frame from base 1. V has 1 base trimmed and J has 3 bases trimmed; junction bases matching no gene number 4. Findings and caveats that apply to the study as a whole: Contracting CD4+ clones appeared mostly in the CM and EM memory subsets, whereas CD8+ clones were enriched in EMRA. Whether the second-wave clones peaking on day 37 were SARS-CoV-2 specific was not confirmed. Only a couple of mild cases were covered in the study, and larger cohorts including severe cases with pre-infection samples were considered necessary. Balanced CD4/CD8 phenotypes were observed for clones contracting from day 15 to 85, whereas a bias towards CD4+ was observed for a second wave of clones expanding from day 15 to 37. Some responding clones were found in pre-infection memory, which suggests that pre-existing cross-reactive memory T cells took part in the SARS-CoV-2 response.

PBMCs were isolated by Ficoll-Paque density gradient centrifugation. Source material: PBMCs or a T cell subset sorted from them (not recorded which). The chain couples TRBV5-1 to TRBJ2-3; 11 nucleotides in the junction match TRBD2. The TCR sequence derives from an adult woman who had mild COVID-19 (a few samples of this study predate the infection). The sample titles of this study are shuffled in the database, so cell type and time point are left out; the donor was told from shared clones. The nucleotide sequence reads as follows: TGCGCCAGCAGCTTGTTAGCGGGGGGGCCGACAGATACGCAGTATTTT. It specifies CASSLLAGGPTDTQYF.